Reported below is one TCR beta chain. Only in-frame clones appear in the TCRdb table, and some are missing; sequencing was by immunoSEQ multiplex PCR. This table holds around 120,000 clones, roughly 92% found once. These data originate in a study of control samples from healthy donors and cancer patients. The length of the CDR3 is 15 residues. Trimming removed 1 base at V and 3 bases at J, with 10 bases between. Germline V gene data show CDR1 as SGHRS and CDR2 as YFSETQ. The sequenced sample consisted of blood. The chain uses TRBV5-1 and TRBJ1-4; no clear D gene. This TCR came from a woman aged 18-29 years in good health. The CDR3 DNA follows: TGCGCCAGCAGCTTGTTTGGTTCGCCTAATGAAAAACTGTTTTTT. This gives the protein CASSLFGSPNEKLFF.